This TCR beta chain was found in a study of blood T cell repertoires in COVID-19. Original processing notes: The authors estimated nucleated cell counts from reference gene primer amplification. Method: immunoSEQ multiplex PCR; TCRdb's copy keeps in-frame clones and lacks some. D and trimming come from the DNA, and the V and J calls and clone size come from that table. Here the sample spans 200,000 to 250,000 clones, roughly 86% being singletons. There are 13 residues in the CDR3. Trimming at V came to 3 bases and at J to 6 bases, leaving 3 bases not matched to a gene. This clonotype originated in an older woman with acute or convalescent COVID-19. The specimen sequenced was peripheral blood. J is TRBJ1-2 and V is TRBV12-3 or TRBV12-4, with 8 bases fitting TRBD1. The CDR3 DNA reads TGTGCCAGCAGTTTCAACAGGGGGAATGGCTACACCTTC. Protein product: CASSFNRGNGYTF.